This TCR beta chain was recovered during a study of Graves' ophthalmopathy and Graves' hyperthyroidism. General study results and limits: Most clonotypes expanded in thyroid above 0.001 frequency were present in blood too.

In donors with ophthalmopathy, activity was moderate-to-severe, with CAS ≥3, NOSPECS ≥4 and duration under 3 months. PBMCs had their origin in fresh peripheral blood (10 ml). With regard to this clonotype: Antigen: not known.

RNA transcripts were the source from which TCR beta CDR3 regions were amplified. RT-PCR was first run with HTBI primers, then multiplex PCR in a second round. TCRdb re-called the multiplex PCR reads with MiXCR, one entry per CDR3 protein. The sample records roughly 300,000 distinct CDR3 sequences, roughly 15% being singletons. The V segment lost 1 base and the J segment 3 bases; nucleotides outside the gene matches: 4. Germline loops: CDR1 LGHDT, CDR2 YNNKEL (reference sequence). This CDR3 spans 15 amino acids. The source is an adult man with Graves' ophthalmopathy. The V call is TRBV3-1, the J call TRBJ2-7; TRBD2 matches 9 bases. The sequencing input was peripheral blood. CDR3 DNA: TGTGCCAGCAGCCAAGGGACTAGCGTGATCTACGAGCAGTACTTC. Its translation: CASSQGTSVIYEQYF.